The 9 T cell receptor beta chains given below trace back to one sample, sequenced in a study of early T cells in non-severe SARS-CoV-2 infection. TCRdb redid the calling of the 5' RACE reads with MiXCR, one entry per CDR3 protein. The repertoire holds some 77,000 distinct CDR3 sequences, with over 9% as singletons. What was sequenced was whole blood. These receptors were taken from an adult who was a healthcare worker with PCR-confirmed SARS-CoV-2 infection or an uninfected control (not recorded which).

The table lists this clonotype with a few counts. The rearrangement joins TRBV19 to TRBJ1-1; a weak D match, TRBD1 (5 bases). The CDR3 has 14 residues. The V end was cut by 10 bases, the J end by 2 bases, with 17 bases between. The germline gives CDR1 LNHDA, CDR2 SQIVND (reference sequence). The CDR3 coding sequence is TGTGCCACCGGGGGAGGGCCCCTAAACACTGAAGCTTTCTTT. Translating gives CATGGGPLNTEAFF.

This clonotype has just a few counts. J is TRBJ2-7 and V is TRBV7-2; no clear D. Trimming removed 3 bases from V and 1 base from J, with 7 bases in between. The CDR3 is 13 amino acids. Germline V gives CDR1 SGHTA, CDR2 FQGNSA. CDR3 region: CASSFRMSYEQYF. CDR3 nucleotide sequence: TGTGCCAGCAGCTTCAGAATGTCCTACGAGCAGTACTTC.

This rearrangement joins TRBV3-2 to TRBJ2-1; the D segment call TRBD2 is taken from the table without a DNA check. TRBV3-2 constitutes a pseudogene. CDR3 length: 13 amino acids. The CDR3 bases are TGTGCCAGCAGCCAAGATTTGGGAGGGGAGCAGTTCTTC. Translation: CASSQDLGGEQFF.

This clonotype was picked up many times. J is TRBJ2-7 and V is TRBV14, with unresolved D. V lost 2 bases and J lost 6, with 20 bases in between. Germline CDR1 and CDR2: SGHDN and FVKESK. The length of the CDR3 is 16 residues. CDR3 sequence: CASSQLVGIGPGEQYF. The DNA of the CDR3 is TGTGCCAGCAGCCAACTCGTTGGGATCGGTCCTGGCGAGCAGTACTTC.

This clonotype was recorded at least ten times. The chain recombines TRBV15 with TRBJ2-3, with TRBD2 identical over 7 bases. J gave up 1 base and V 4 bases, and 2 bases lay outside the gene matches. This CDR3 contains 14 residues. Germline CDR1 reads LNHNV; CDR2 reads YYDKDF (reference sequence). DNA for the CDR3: TGTGCCACCAGCAACGCGGGAGGCACAGATACGCAGTATTTT. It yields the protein CATSNAGGTDTQYF. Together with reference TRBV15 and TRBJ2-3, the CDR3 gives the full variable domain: DAMVIQNPRYQVTQFGKPVTLSCSQTLNHNVMYWYQQKSSQAPKLLFHYYDKDFNNEADTPDNFQSRRPNTSFCFLDIRSPGLGDTAMYLCATSNAGGTDTQYFGPGTRLTVL.

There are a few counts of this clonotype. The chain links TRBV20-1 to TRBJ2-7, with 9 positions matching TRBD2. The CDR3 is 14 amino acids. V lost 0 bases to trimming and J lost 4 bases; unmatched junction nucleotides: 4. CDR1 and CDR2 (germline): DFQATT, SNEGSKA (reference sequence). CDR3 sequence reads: CSARDRLAVYEQYF. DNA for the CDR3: TGCAGTGCTAGAGATCGACTAGCGGTTTACGAGCAGTACTTC.

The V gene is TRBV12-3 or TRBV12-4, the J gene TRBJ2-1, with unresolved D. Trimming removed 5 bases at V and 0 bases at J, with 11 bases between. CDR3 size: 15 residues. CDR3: CASSPWGSSYNEQFF. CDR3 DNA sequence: TGTGCCAGCAGTCCCTGGGGTAGCTCCTACAATGAGCAGTTCTTC.

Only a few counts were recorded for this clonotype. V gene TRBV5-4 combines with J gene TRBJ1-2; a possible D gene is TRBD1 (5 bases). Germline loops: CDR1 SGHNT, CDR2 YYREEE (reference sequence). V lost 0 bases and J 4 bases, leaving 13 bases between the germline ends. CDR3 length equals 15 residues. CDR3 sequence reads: CASSLEGRATYGYTF. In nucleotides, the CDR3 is TGTGCCAGCAGCTTGGAGGGACGGGCGACCTATGGCTACACCTTC.

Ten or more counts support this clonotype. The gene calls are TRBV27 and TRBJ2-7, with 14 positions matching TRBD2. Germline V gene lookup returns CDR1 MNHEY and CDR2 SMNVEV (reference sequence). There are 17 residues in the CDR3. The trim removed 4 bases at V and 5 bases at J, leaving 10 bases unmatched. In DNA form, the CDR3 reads TGTGCCAGCAGTTCCGGGACTAGCGGGAGAAGGTGGAACGAGCAGTACTTC. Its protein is CASSSGTSGRRWNEQYF.